One T cell receptor beta chain is described in this entry. The data stem from a study of T cell repertoires in cytomegalovirus infection. V lost 3 bases to trimming and J lost 0 bases; unmatched junction nucleotides: 4. The CDR3 has 17 residues. In germline, CDR1 is SGHTA, CDR2 FQGNSA. TCRdb re-derived calls from the reads in MiXCR, one entry per CDR3 protein. There are roughly 280,000 distinct CDR3 sequences in the sample; approximately 8.3% occur only once, and approximately 15% lies in the top ten. This chain joins TRBV7-2 and TRBJ1-5, with 11 bases lining up with TRBD1. The sequenced sample was PBMCs. The receptor comes from a human donor in good health (CMV status not recorded). Some clones in this sample may be carry-over from other donors' samples. The CDR3 DNA sequence: TGTGCCAGCAGCTTGGGGACAGGGGGGTTTAGCAATCAGCCCCAGCATTTT. This codes for CASSLGTGGFSNQPQHF.